These 31 T cell receptor beta chains share one sample of origin, sequenced in a study of T cell repertoires in cytomegalovirus infection. TCRdb analysed the reads with MiXCR anew, one entry per CDR3 protein. The sample carries some 300,000 distinct CDR3 sequences, 9.6% recorded once. Sequenced input: PBMCs. These TCRs come from a human donor in good health (CMV status not recorded). Some clones in this sample may be carry-over from other donors' samples.

This clonotype was seen ten or more times. The chain has TRBV6-2 or TRBV6-3 and TRBJ1-2; no clear D. The germline gives CDR1 MNHEY, CDR2 SVGEGT. CDR3 length: 11 amino acids. V was shortened by 2 bases and J by 7 bases, with 5 bases between the two germline ends. The CDR3 DNA sequence: TGTGCCAGCAGTTACAACGGTGGCTACACCTTC. Protein: CASSYNGGYTF.

This clonotype has more than one count but fewer than ten. The chain is built from TRBV5-5 and TRBJ1-1, with D possibly TRBD1 on 5 matching bases. The CDR3 loop spans 14 amino acids. Trimming left V 2 bases short and J 3 bases short, with 11 bases between. Germline-derived CDR1 and CDR2 are SGHKS and YYEKEE (reference sequence). CDR3 bases: TGTGCCAGCAGCTTACTGACAGTTTACACTGAAGCTTTCTTT. Its translation is CASSLLTVYTEAFF.

This clonotype has ten or more counts. V and J are TRBV6-5 and TRBJ2-5; D is unclear. The germline V gene encodes CDR1 MNHEY and CDR2 SVGAGI. The CDR3 contains 15 residues. Between the trimmed V and J ends, which lost 0 bases and 4 bases, there was a span of 12 bases. CDR3 in DNA: TGTGCCAGCAGTTACTCCGGAACCCTGCGAGAGACCCAGTACTTC. Translation gives CASSYSGTLRETQYF.

This clonotype was counted at least ten times. CDR3 DNA: TGTGCCAGCAGCTCAGCACAGACAGGGGACAATGAGCAGTTCTTC. It encodes CASSSAQTGDNEQFF. The chain carries TRBV7-9 and TRBJ2-1, with 8 nucleotides matching TRBD1. The trim removed 4 bases at V and 5 bases at J, leaving 7 bases unmatched. Per germline, CDR1 SEHNR and CDR2 FQNEAQ (reference sequence). This CDR3 spans 15 amino acids.

This clonotype was counted between two and nine times. The rearrangement uses TRBV29-1 and TRBJ1-2; 7 bases fit TRBD1. J gave up 5 bases and V 4 bases, and 7 bases lay outside the gene matches. The CDR3 runs to 13 residues. The germline V gene has CDR1 SQVTM and CDR2 ANQGSEA. CDR3 in amino acids: CSVALGTEYGYTF. CDR3 DNA sequence: TGCAGCGTTGCCCTCGGGACAGAATATGGCTACACCTTC.

The chain has TRBV7-2 and TRBJ2-3, with D possibly matching TRBD2 (6 bases). The CDR3 contains 16 residues. Germline V gene lookup returns CDR1 SGHTA and CDR2 FQGNSA. V lost 5 bases and J lost 1, with 16 bases in between. CDR3 loop: CASSQDLGGGTDTQYF. The CDR3, as DNA: TGTGCCAGCAGCCAAGACCTGGGCGGGGGCACAGATACGCAGTATTTT.

This clonotype was seen repeatedly, ten times or more. The chain combines TRBV28 with TRBJ1-1; no clear D gene. V was pared by 6 bases and J by 5 bases, with 10 bases between. The germline CDR1 and CDR2 sequences are MDHEN and SYDVKM. CDR3 size: 12 residues. CDR3 amino acids: CASSPDLTEAFF. The DNA for the CDR3 is TGTGCCAGCAGCCCGGACTTAACTGAAGCTTTCTTT.

There are many counts of this clonotype. The V and J genes are TRBV28 and TRBJ2-7, with D uncertain. This CDR3 is built from 12 residues. Trimming took off 4 bases at V and 7 bases at J, with 11 bases between the two ends. Germline V gives CDR1 MDHEN, CDR2 SYDVKM. Here the CDR3 DNA reads TGTGCCAGCAGTTCCCTCACCCAAGAGCAGTACGTC. This translates into CASSSLTQEQYV.

This clonotype came up many times. CDR3 nucleotide sequence: TGTGCCAGCAGCCCCACAGGGGGCCCCGAGCAGTACGTC. It yields the protein CASSPTGGPEQYV. The chain links TRBV7-2 to TRBJ2-7; 9 bases agree with TRBD1. J lost 6 bases, V lost 5 bases, and 5 bases had no gene match. The CDR3 runs to 13 residues. Germline CDR1 is SGHTA and CDR2 is FQGNSA.

This clonotype was found many times. V gene TRBV10-3 combines with J gene TRBJ2-2, with D uncertain. Germline loops: CDR1 ENHRY, CDR2 SYGVKD. The CDR3 is 13 amino acids. Trimming left V 4 bases short and J 3 bases short, with 6 bases between. DNA of the CDR3: TGTGCCATCAGTGTAGGTGACACCGGGGAGCTGTTTTTT. The encoded protein is CAISVGDTGELFF.

The table lists this clonotype with a few counts. CDR3 sequence reads: CASSKGDTIYF. The CDR3 nucleotides are TGTGCCAGCAGCAAGGGGGACACCATATATTTT. V gene TRBV6-5 combines with J gene TRBJ1-3, with a possible D match to TRBD1 (6 bases). Germline V gene data show CDR1 as MNHEY and CDR2 as SVGAGI. V lost 6 bases and J lost 8, with 8 bases in between. The CDR3 totals 11 residues.

V usage is TRBV20-1 and J usage is TRBJ2-5; D is perhaps TRBD2 (5 bases). Germline lookup yields CDR1 DFQATT and CDR2 SNEGSKA (reference sequence). V shed 1 base and J shed 2 bases, with 17 bases lying between them. CDR3 length equals 16 residues. The CDR3 protein is CSARVGVHGAQETQYF. The DNA for the CDR3 is TGCAGTGCTAGAGTGGGAGTCCATGGAGCGCAAGAGACCCAGTACTTC.

Note on this clonotype: A read error may be the cause here, since a much bigger clone is one base away. This likely comes from a read error, as the CDR3 has no conserved phenylalanine or tryptophan at its end. The V gene is TRBV6-1, the J gene TRBJ2-1; TRBD1 agrees at 11 bases. Trimming cost V 6 bases and J 6 bases; bases outside gene matches: 7. Germline loops: CDR1 MNHNS, CDR2 SASEGT. CDR3 length: 15 amino acids. CDR3 sequence: CASRSDGTGGNEQFL. The DNA of the CDR3 is TGTGCCAGCAGATCTGACGGGACAGGGGGCAATGAGCAGTTCCTC.

This clonotype was seen a few times. V usage is TRBV28 and J usage is TRBJ1-1; perhaps TRBD1 as D (6 bases). Germline loops: CDR1 MDHEN, CDR2 SYDVKM. Trimming left V 4 bases short and J 5 bases short, with 14 bases between. The CDR3 covers 14 residues. The CDR3 region has the DNA TGTGCCAGCAGTTCTGGGGGGCGATGGACTGAAGCTTTCTTT. The encoded protein is CASSSGGRWTEAFF.

In its sample, this clonotype was seen many times. The rearrangement joins TRBV29-1 to TRBJ2-3; unclear D gene. Germline CDR1 and CDR2: SQVTM and ANQGSEA. Trimming left V 7 bases short and J 1 base short, with 9 bases between. The CDR3 totals 12 residues. CDR3 in DNA: TGCAGCGCGCTGGGCGGCACAGATACGCAGTATTTT. It codes for CSALGGTDTQYF.

The V and J genes are TRBV4-3 and TRBJ1-1; 8 bases agree with TRBD1. The germline V gene has CDR1 LGHNA and CDR2 YSLEER. CDR3 size: 13 residues. Trimming cost V 4 bases and J 5 bases; bases outside gene matches: 3. CDR3 in DNA: TGCGCCAGCAGCCGGACAGGGAGTACTGAAGCTTTCTTT. Protein: CASSRTGSTEAFF.

This clonotype was counted at least ten times. The chain employs TRBV7-2 and TRBJ1-1, with TRBD1 as a possible D gene (6 bases). Germline V gives CDR1 SGHTA, CDR2 FQGNSA. The ends were cut back, 7 bases at V and 1 base at J, with 13 bases in the middle. The CDR3 runs 14 residues. The CDR3 loop reads CASIRGHSNTEAFF. CDR3 DNA: TGTGCCAGCATCCGGGGACACTCGAACACTGAAGCTTTCTTT.

This clonotype was counted many times. The chain employs TRBV7-2 and TRBJ2-1; 8 positions match TRBD1. The CDR3 runs 15 residues. With V trimmed by 5 bases and J by 2 bases, 5 bases remained unmatched. From germline, CDR1 is SGHTA and CDR2 FQGNSA. The DNA for the CDR3 is TGTGCCAGCAGCACCGGGACAGGTACCTACAATGAGCAGTTCTTC. It codes for CASSTGTGTYNEQFF.

This clonotype was seen at least ten times. This chain joins TRBV5-1 and TRBJ2-1, with 9 positions matching TRBD1. CDR3 length: 14 residues. Losses at the gene ends were 4 bases for V and 5 bases for J; bases not matched to a gene: 4. Per the germline V gene, CDR1 is SGHRS and CDR2 is YFSETQ. The CDR3 nucleotides read TGCGCCAGCAGCCGAGGGACAGGGAACAATGAGCAGTTCTTC. Protein: CASSRGTGNNEQFF.

This clonotype was found many times. The chain has TRBV27 and TRBJ2-5, with 9 positions matching TRBD2. Per the germline V gene, CDR1 is MNHEY and CDR2 is SMNVEV (reference sequence). V gave up 3 bases and J gave up 1 base; unmatched junction bases: 6. This CDR3 is built from 16 residues. For the CDR3, the DNA is TGTGCCAGCAGTTTTTGGAGTAGCGGGGGCCAAGAGACCCAGTACTTC. Residues: CASSFWSSGGQETQYF.

In its sample, this clonotype was seen many times. V is TRBV6-6 and J is TRBJ1-2; 9 bases line up with TRBD1. Germline-derived CDR1 and CDR2 are MNHNY and SVGAGI (reference sequence). V was clipped by 6 bases and J by 1 base; unmatched bases: 6. CDR3 size: 15 residues. CDR3 sequence reads: CASRVRDRDNYGYTF. The CDR3 nucleotides are TGTGCCAGCAGAGTCCGGGACAGGGATAACTATGGCTACACCTTC.

This clonotype was observed at least ten times. V usage is TRBV10-3 and J usage is TRBJ1-6; D remains ambiguous. Germline V CDR1 and CDR2: ENHRY, SYGVKD. The CDR3 runs to 13 residues. Trimming shortened V by 6 bases and J by 6 bases, and 9 bases separated the two germline ends. The CDR3 sequence is CAIRGELNSPLHF. CDR3 DNA sequence: TGTGCCATCAGAGGAGAGCTTAATTCACCCCTCCACTTT.

This clonotype was seen many times. The genes are TRBV6-5 and TRBJ2-7; 8 nucleotides line up with TRBD2. The ends lost 2 bases at V and 2 bases at J; junction bases unmatched: 2. This CDR3 comprises 14 residues. From germline, CDR1 is MNHEY and CDR2 SVGAGI. The CDR3 coding sequence is TGTGCCAGCAGTTACGGAGCGGGGGCCTACGAGCAGTACGTC. The encoded protein is CASSYGAGAYEQYV.

The rearrangement links TRBV7-4 to TRBJ2-5; D gene unclear. The V end lost 3 bases, the J end lost 4 bases, and 18 bases lay between the germline ends. Germline CDR1 and CDR2: SGHVT and SQSDAQ. The CDR3 is 16 residues long. The CDR3, as DNA: TGTGCCAGCAGCTTTCGGGTCGGAGTGGATACAGAGACCCAGTACTTC. Translated, it gives CASSFRVGVDTETQYF.

The genes are TRBV6-6 and TRBJ1-3; possible D gene TRBD1, 6 bases. The CDR3 is 14 residues long. CDR1 is MNHNY and CDR2 is SVGAGI in the germline V gene (reference sequence). V was trimmed by 5 bases and J by 8 bases, leaving 16 bases between them. The CDR3 sequence is CASSRGQILDTIYF. The CDR3 bases are TGTGCCAGCAGTCGTGGACAGATTCTAGACACCATATATTTT.

In its sample, this clonotype was seen many times. The gene calls are TRBV29-1 and TRBJ1-2; 7 bases line up with TRBD1. Germline-derived CDR1 and CDR2 are SQVTM and ANQGSEA. Unmatched junction bases numbered 11, after V lost 3 bases and J lost 7 bases. This CDR3 spans 14 amino acids. The CDR3 DNA is TGCAGCGTTGATCCGGGACAGTTTAATTTTGGCTACACCTTC. Translation gives CSVDPGQFNFGYTF. Supplemented by reference TRBV29-1 and TRBJ1-2, the full variable domain reads SAVISQKPSRDICQRGTSLTIQCQVDSQVTMMFWYRQQPGQSLTLIATANQGSEATYESGFVIDKFPISRPNLTFSTLTVSNMSPEDSSIYLCSVDPGQFNFGYTFGSGTRLTVV.

The table lists this clonotype with a few counts. The rearrangement joins TRBV29-1 to TRBJ1-1, with TRBD1 matching 7 bases. Germline CDR1 reads SQVTM; CDR2 reads ANQGSEA. The CDR3 covers 15 residues. Losses at the gene ends were 0 bases for V and 1 base for J; bases not matched to a gene: 5. The CDR3 DNA sequence: TGCAGCGTTGAAGATGTAGACAGGGCGAACACTGAAGCTTTCTTT. Its translation is CSVEDVDRANTEAFF.

This clonotype was found many times. This chain links TRBV6-2 or TRBV6-3 with TRBJ2-1; D not certain. The CDR3 runs 11 residues. Germline lookup yields CDR1 MNHEY and CDR2 SVGEGT. Trimming stripped 7 bases from V and 8 bases from J, with 9 bases between. The CDR3 region is CASTFGYEQFF. The DNA for the CDR3 is TGTGCCAGCACGTTCGGGTATGAGCAGTTCTTC.

Only a few counts were recorded for this clonotype. The V call is TRBV28, the J call TRBJ2-2; TRBD2 aligns across 7 bases. This CDR3 contains 12 residues. Trimming removed 10 bases from V and 4 bases from J; junction bases left unmatched: 3. CDR1 is MDHEN, CDR2 SYDVKM, per germline. In DNA form, the CDR3 reads TGTGCCACCGGGGGGTTCACCGGGGAGCTGTTTTTT. As protein: CATGGFTGELFF.

V is TRBV12-3 or TRBV12-4 and J is TRBJ2-1; 15 nucleotides agree with TRBD2. Unmatched junction bases numbered 6, after V lost 6 bases and J lost 6 bases. The CDR3 is 16 residues long. CDR3 coding DNA: TGTGCCAGCAGCTATAAGGGACTAGCGGGGGGCAATGAGCAGTTCTTC. This codes for CASSYKGLAGGNEQFF.

This clonotype showed up many times. The CDR3 spells CSARDLGDQETQYF. CDR3 bases: TGCAGTGCTAGAGATCTCGGGGACCAAGAGACCCAGTACTTC. The rearrangement joins TRBV20-1 to TRBJ2-5; D perhaps matches TRBD2 (5 bases). Germline V lookup: CDR1 DFQATT, CDR2 SNEGSKA (reference sequence). CDR3 length: 14 residues. The V and J ends lost 0 bases and 0 bases respectively, with 8 bases between them.